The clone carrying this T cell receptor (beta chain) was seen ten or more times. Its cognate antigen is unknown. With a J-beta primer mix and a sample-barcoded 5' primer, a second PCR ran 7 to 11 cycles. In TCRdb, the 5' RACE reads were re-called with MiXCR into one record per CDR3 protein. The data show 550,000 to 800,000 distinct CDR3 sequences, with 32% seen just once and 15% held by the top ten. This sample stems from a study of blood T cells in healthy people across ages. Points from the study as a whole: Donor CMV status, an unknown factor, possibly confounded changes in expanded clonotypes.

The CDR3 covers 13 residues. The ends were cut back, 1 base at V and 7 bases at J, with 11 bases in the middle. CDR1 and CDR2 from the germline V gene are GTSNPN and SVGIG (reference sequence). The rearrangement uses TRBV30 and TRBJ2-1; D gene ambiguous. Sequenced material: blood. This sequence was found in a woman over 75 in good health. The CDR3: CAWSGLPPNEQFF. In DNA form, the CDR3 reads TGTGCCTGGAGTGGACTCCCACCTAATGAGCAGTTCTTC.